The subject of this entry is one T cell receptor (beta chain). CDR3 size: 16 residues. Germline V lookup: CDR1 SGHDN, CDR2 FVKESK. Trimming cost V 5 bases and J 5 bases; bases outside gene matches: 10. Repertoires were generated with immunoSEQ multiplex PCR, while TCRdb's copy carries only in-frame clones and drops some. The sample consists of some 150,000 clones, roughly 83% of them appearing once. These data are taken from a study of blood T cell repertoires in COVID-19. Participants' reported clinical history set cohort assignment. Symptom resolution, clearance, or two negative PCRs marked the recovered donors of Cohort 3.

The sequenced material came from PBMCs or T cells enriched from blood (not recorded which). This rearrangement joins TRBV14 to TRBJ2-5, with 11 bases identical to TRBD1. The clonotype originates from a woman aged 45-59 years who had recovered from COVID-19. In DNA form, the CDR3 reads TGTGCCAGCAGCAATTTTGGACAGGGGGCTAGGGAGACCCAGTACTTC. Translation: CASSNFGQGARETQYF.